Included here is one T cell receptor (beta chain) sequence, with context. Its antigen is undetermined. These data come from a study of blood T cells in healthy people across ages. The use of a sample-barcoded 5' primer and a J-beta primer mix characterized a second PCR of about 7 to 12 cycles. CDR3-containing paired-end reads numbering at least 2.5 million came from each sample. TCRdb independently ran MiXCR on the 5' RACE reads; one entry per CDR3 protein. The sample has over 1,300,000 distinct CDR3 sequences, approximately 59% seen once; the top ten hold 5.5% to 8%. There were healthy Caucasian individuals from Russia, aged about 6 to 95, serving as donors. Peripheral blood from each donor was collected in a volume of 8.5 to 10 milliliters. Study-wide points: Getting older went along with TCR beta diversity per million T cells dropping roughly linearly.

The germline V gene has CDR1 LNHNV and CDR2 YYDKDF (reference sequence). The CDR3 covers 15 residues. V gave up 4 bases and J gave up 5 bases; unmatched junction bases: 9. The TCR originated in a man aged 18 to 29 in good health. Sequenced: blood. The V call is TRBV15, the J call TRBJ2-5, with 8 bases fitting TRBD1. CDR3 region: CATSTGPGGLETQYF. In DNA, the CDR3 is TGTGCCACCAGCACAGGGCCAGGGGGCTTGGAGACCCAGTACTTC.